This TCR beta chain was identified in a study of early T cells in non-severe SARS-CoV-2 infection. Study at large: Sequencing used unsorted whole-blood bulk RNA, so chains lack pairing. Whole-study findings and limits: VDJdb matching skewed toward anti-spike CD8 responses, missing private and CD4 specificities.

Tagging with unique molecular identifiers was applied to individual cDNA molecules. TCRdb recomputed calls from the 5' RACE reads with MiXCR, one row per CDR3 protein. The sample lists about 83,000 distinct CDR3 sequences, about 12% occurring once. In its sample, this clonotype was seen a few times. Its cognate antigen is unknown. Trimming cost V 5 bases and J 7 bases, with 12 bases left between them. CDR1 is MNHEY and CDR2 is SMNVEV in the germline V gene (reference sequence). The CDR3 totals 13 residues. This chain uses TRBV27 with TRBJ2-4; D uncertain. The sequenced sample consisted of whole blood. The receptor's source is an adult who was a healthcare worker with PCR-confirmed SARS-CoV-2 infection or an uninfected control (not recorded which). The CDR3 nucleotides read TGTGCCAGCAGTCTCGATTCGGGCAACATTCAGTACTTC. It is translated as CASSLDSGNIQYF.